This TCR beta chain originates from a study of T cells in Graves' hyperthyroidism and ophthalmopathy (dated by TCRdb to about 2019). Background for the entire study: Peripheral blood samples were taken at the time of initial diagnosis, prior to any treatment. TCR V-J signatures able to tell the groups apart were searched for in a discovery cohort of 90 to 100 patients, of whom over 40 had Graves' ophthalmopathy and under 65 had stable Graves' hyperthyroidism. Prospective prediction of ophthalmopathy was tested in an independent validation cohort consisting of some 18 hyperthyroidism patients and approximately 16 patients who later progressed to ophthalmopathy. The roughly 99 discovery patients were divided at random into training and test sets in a 7:3 ratio. In addition, the study compared T-cell repertoires in thyroid tissue and in blood from about six Graves' hyperthyroidism patients. After sampling, hyperthyroidism patients received methimazole starting at 30 mg daily, and ophthalmopathy patients received high-dose intravenous methylprednisolone. The paper describes TCR Vbeta CDR3 sequencing of 135 peripheral blood samples, made up of some 42 ophthalmopathy patients, roughly 80 hyperthyroidism patients and 17 progressor patients.

Broader findings and caveats from the paper: A 13 V-J signature model separated ophthalmopathy from stable hyperthyroidism, with 87.88% sensitivity and about 81% specificity in cross-validation and 80%/75% in testing. Most expanded thyroid clonotypes (frequency above 0.001) were also detected in blood, a finding suggesting that blood repertoires may reflect thyroid immune responses. In validation, the model predicted progression to ophthalmopathy with just under 71% sensitivity and around 72% specificity, a median of roughly seven months before onset. Sample size was not statistically predetermined, and investigators were not blinded to group allocation.

The table lists this clonotype with many counts. Its cognate antigen has yet to be identified. The record has no base qualities; no much larger clone is one base away. Graves' hyperthyroidism was defined as stable when no progression to ophthalmopathy occurred over 18 months of follow-up. Hyperthyroidism patients were newly diagnosed, with disease duration under 2 months, and aged 18 to 65 years. The study excluded patients with uncontrolled infections, other autoimmune diseases, pregnancy or lactation. Diagnoses were established on the basis of clinical symptoms, serum thyroxine and TRAb, thyroid ultrasound, and orbital computed tomography. Ficoll-Paque density gradient centrifugation was used to isolate PBMCs from about 9.4 ml of fresh peripheral blood. Total RNA was extracted using Trizol reagent, and RNA quality was assessed on an Agilent 2100 Bioanalyzer. TCR beta CDR3 regions were amplified from RNA transcripts. For the first round of RT-PCR on the TCR CDR3, the HTBI primer set was used together with the Qiagen OneStep RT-PCR kit. Libraries were constructed in a second round of multiplex PCR, after which size selection and purification were performed. Sequencing of the libraries was done on an Illumina HiSeq2000 using paired-end 100 bp reads. The original methods were these. SOAPnuke was used to process the raw data, with reads discarded if the reads contained adapters or uncalled bases, had a mean Phred below 15, or lacked an exact constant-primer or identifier match. COPE v1.2.5 was used to merge the high-quality paired reads, and each unique nucleotide sequence was defined as a clonotype. MiTCR v1.1 was used to align clonotypes to the IMGT TRBV, TRBD and TRBJ reference segments. Only V-J combinations with frequency above 0.0001, covering approximately 99% of repertoires, were analysed. A TCS score was defined as the ratio between F50 (clonal expansion) and ExV (chaos), using BLOSUM62-based TCRdist between CDR3 peptides within each V-J. Welch's t-statistics and random forest reduced just over 500 V-J features to 13, which were used in a naive Bayes classifier (R e1071). TCRdb cleaned the public reads at Q25 with fastp, built clones with MiXCR and kept in-frame beta chains. Each record represents a unique CDR3 protein, reported with the most common genes and DNA among its rows. V and J calls and clone size were set by TCRdb, not the authors. For this sample the table gives 92,000 or so distinct CDR3 sequences, of which under 65% were detected only once. Around 29% of the sample is taken by the ten largest.

V lost 5 bases and J lost 0 bases, and the count of bases not matched to a germline gene is 6. Its CDR3 holds 16 amino acids, cysteine through phenylalanine. CDR3 DNA only is kept here, 48 bases in frame from base 1. The CDR1 and CDR2 encoded by the germline V gene are SGHTA and FQGNSA. This TCR derives from a woman between 40 and 50 years old with Graves' hyperthyroidism. The rearrangement joined TRBV7-2 to TRBJ1-5; TRBD1 fits 8 bases in the junction. Sample: blood. The CDR3 amino acid sequence is: CASSLGQGFSNQPQHF. The nucleotide sequence is given as TGTGCCAGCAGCCTCGGACAGGGTTTTAGCAATCAGCCCCAGCATTTT.